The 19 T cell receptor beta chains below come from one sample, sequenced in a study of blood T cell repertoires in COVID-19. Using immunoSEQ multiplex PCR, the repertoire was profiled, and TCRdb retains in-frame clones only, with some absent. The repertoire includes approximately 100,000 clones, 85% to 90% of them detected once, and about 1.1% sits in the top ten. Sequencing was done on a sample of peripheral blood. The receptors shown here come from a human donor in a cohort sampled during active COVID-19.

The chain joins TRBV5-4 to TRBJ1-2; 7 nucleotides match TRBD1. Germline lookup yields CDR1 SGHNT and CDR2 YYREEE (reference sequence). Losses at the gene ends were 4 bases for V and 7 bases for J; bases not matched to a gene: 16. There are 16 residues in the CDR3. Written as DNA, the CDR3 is TGTGCCAGCAGCCCCCCCTATGAAGGGGGCATTGGTGGCTACACCTTC. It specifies CASSPPYEGGIGGYTF.

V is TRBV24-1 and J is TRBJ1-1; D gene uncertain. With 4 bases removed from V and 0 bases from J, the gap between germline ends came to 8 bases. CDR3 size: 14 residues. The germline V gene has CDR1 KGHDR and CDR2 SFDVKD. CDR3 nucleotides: TGTGCCACCAGTGAAGGCGGGATGAACACTGAAGCTTTCTTT. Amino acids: CATSEGGMNTEAFF.

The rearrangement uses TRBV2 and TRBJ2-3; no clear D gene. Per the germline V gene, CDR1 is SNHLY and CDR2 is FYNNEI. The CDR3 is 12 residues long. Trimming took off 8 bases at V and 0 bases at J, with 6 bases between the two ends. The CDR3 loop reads CASHWSTDTQYF. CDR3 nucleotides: TGTGCCAGCCACTGGAGCACAGATACGCAGTATTTT.

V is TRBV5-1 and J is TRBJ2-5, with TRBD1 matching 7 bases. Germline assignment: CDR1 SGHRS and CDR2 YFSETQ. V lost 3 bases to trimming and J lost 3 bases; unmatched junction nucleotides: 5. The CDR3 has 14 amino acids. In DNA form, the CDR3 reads TGCGCCAGCAGCTCCGGGACAGCGAAAGAGACCCAGTACTTC. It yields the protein CASSSGTAKETQYF.

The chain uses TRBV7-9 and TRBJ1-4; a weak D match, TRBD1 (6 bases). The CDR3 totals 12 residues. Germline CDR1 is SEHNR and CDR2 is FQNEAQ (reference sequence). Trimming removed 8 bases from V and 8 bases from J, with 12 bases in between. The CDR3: CASGVTGEKLFF. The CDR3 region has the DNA TGTGCCAGCGGGGTAACAGGGGAAAAACTGTTTTTT.

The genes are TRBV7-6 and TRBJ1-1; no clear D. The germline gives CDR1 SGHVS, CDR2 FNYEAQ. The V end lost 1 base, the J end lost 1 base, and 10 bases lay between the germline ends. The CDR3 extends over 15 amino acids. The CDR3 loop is CASSLDSQPNTEAFF. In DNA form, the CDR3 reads TGTGCCAGCAGCTTAGACAGTCAGCCGAACACTGAAGCTTTCTTT. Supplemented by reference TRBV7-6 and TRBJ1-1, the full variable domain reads GAGVSQSPRYKVTKRGQDVALRCDPISGHVSLYWYRQALGQGPEFLTYFNYEAQQDKSGLPNDRFSAERPEGSISTLTIQRTEQRDSAMYRCASSLDSQPNTEAFFGQGTRLTVV.

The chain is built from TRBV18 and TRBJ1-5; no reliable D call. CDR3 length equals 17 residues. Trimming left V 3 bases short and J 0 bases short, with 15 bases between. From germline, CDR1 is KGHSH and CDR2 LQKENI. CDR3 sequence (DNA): TGTGCCAGCTCACCTACTAGTGGGGAGTATAGCAATCAGCCCCAGCATTTT. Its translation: CASSPTSGEYSNQPQHF. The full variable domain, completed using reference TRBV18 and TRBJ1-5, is NAGVMQNPRHLVRRRGQEARLRCSPMKGHSHVYWYRQLPEEGLKFMVYLQKENIIDESGMPKERFSAEFPKEGPSILRIQQVVRGDSAAYFCASSPTSGEYSNQPQHFGDGTRLSIL.

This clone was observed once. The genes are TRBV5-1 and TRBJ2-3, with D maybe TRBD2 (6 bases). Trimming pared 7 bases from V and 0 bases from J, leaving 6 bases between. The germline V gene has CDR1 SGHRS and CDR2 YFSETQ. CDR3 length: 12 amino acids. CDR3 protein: CASRGSTDTQYF. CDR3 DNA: TGCGCCAGCCGGGGGAGCACAGATACGCAGTATTTT.

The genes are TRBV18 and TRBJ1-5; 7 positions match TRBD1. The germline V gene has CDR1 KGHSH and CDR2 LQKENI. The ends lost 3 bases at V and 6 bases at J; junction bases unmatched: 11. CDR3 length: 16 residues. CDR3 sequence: CASSPARQGASQPQHF. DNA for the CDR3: TGTGCCAGCTCACCTGCTCGACAGGGAGCAAGTCAGCCCCAGCATTTT.

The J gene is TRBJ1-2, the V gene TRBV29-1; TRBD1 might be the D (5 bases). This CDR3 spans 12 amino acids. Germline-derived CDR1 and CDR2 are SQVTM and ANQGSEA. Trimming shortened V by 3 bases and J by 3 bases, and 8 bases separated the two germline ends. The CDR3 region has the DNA TGCAGCGTTGATCCCAGGGACTATGGCTACACCTTC. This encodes CSVDPRDYGYTF.

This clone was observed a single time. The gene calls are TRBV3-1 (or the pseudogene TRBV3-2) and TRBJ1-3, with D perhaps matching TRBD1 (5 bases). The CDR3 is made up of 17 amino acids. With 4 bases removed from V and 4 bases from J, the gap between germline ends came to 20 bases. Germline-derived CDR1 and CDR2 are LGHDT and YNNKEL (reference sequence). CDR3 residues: CASSLLGGGLGGNTIYF. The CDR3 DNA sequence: TGTGCCAGCAGCCTTCTCGGGGGGGGGTTAGGAGGAAACACCATATATTTT.

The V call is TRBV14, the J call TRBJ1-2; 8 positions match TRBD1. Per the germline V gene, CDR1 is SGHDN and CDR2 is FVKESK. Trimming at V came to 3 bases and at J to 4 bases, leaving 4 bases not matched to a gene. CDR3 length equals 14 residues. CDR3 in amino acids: CASSQDRAGYGYTF. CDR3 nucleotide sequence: TGTGCCAGCAGCCAGGACAGGGCGGGCTATGGCTACACCTTC. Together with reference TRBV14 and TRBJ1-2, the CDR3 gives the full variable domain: EAGVTQFPSHSVIEKGQTVTLRCDPISGHDNLYWYRRVMGKEIKFLLHFVKESKQDESGMPNNRFLAERTGGTYSTLKVQPAELEDSGVYFCASSQDRAGYGYTFGSGTRLTVV.

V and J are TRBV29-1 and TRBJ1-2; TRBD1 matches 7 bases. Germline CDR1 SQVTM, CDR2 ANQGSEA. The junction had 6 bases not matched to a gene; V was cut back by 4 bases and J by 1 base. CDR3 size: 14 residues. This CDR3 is CSVAAGQINYGYTF. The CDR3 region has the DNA TGCAGCGTTGCCGCGGGACAGATTAACTATGGCTACACCTTC.

This chain's CDR3 is CASRGTGGRWGYTF. The CDR3 DNA is TGTGCCAGCAGGGGGACAGGGGGTCGTTGGGGCTACACCTTC. V gene TRBV28 combines with J gene TRBJ1-2; TRBD1 agrees at 11 bases. CDR1 is MDHEN and CDR2 is SYDVKM in the germline V gene. V lost 6 bases and J lost 8; bases outside the gene matches: 8. This CDR3 has 14 residues.

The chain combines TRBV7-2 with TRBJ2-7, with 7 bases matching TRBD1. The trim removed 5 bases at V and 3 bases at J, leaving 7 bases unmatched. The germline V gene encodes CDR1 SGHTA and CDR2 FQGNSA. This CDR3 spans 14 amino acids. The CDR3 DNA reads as TGTGCCAGCAGCCCCCGACAGGGCTACTACGAGCAGTACTTC. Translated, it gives CASSPRQGYYEQYF.

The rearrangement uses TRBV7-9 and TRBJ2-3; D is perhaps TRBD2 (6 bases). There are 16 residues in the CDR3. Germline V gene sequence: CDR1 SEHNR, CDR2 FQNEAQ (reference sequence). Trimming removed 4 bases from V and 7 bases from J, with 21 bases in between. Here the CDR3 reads CASSSAGNPPTNTQYF. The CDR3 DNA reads TGTGCCAGCAGCTCGGCGGGAAACCCCCCCACGAATACGCAGTATTTT.

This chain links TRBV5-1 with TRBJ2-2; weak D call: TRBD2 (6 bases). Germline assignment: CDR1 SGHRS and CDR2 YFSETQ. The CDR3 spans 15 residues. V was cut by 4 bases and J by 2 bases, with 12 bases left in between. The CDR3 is CASSPGLLNTGELFF. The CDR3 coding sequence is TGCGCCAGCAGCCCGGGACTTCTAAACACCGGGGAGCTGTTTTTT.

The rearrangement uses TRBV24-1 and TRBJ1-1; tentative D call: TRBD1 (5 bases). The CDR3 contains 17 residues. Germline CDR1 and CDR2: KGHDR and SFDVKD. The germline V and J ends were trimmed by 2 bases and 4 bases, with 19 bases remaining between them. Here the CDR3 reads CATSDSRLVSGSTEAFF. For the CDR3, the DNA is TGTGCCACCAGTGATTCACGACTAGTTTCAGGGAGCACTGAAGCTTTCTTT.

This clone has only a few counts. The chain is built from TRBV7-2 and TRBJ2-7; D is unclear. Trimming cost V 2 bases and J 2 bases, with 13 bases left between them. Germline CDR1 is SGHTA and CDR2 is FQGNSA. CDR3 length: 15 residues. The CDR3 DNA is TGTGCCAGCAGCTTACTTCCTCAGGCGCCCTACGAGCAGTACTTC. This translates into CASSLLPQAPYEQYF.